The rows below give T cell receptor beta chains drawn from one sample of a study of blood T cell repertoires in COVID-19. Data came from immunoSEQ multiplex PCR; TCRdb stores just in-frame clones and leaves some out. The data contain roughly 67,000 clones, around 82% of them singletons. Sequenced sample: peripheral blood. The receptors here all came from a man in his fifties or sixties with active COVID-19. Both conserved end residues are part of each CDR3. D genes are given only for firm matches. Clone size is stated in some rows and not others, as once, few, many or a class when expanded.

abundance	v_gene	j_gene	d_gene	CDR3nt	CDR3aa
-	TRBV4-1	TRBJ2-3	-	TGCGCCAGCAGCCAAGAATATCCTAGTAGAGATACGCAGTATTTT	CASSQEYPSRDTQYF
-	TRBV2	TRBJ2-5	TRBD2	TGTGCCAGCAGCGGGGCTAGCGGGGAAGAGACCCAGTACTTC	CASSGASGEETQYF
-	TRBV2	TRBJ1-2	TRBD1	TGTGCCAGCTTATCCGGACAGGGGGGTGGCTACACCTTC	CASLSGQGGGYTF
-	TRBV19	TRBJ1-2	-	TGTGCCAGTAGTCAGGGTCTTGGCTACACCTTC	CASSQGLGYTF
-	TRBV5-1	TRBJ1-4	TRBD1	TGCGCCAGCAGCTTGGCAGGGGGCTTTTTTGAAAAACTGTTTTTT	CASSLAGGFFEKLFF
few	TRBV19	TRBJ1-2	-	TGTGCCAGTAGTATGGGGGGACTGAGCTATGGCTACACCTTC	CASSMGGLSYGYTF
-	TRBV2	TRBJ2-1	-	TGTGCCAGCAGTGAACCAAATGAGCAGTTCTTC	CASSEPNEQFF
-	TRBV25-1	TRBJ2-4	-	TGTGCCAGCAGTGAGGGTGGAGCTCCCCTTGGAGCCAAAAACATTCAGTACTTC	CASSEGGAPLGAKNIQYF
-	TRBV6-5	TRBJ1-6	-	TGTGCCAGCAGTTCAGGACAGCTAAATAATTCACCCCTCCACTTT	CASSSGQLNNSPLHF
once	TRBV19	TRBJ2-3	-	TGTGCCAGTAGTATTCTCGGGAGTGCGCAGTATTTT	CASSILGSAQYF
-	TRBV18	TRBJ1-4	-	TGTGCCAGCTCACGGGCAGGGGCCGGTGAAAAACTGTTTTTT	CASSRAGAGEKLFF
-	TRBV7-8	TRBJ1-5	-	TGTGCCAGCAGCTTAGTCGTAGATCAGCCCCAGCATTTT	CASSLVVDQPQHF
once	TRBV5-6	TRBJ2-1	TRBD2	TGTGCCAGCAGCTTGGGCGGGGGGCCTTACAATGAGCAGTTCTTC	CASSLGGGPYNEQFF
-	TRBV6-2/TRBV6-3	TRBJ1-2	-	TGTGCCAGCAGTTTGGGGGGGTTCTATGGCTACACCTTC	CASSLGGFYGYTF
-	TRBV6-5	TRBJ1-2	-	TGTGCCAGCAGTTACGGGGAGGGCCATGGCTACACCTTC	CASSYGEGHGYTF
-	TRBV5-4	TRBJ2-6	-	TGTGCCAGCAGCGTCGGACAGTTCTCTGGGGCCAACGTCCTGACTTTC	CASSVGQFSGANVLTF
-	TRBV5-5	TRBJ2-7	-	TGTGCCAGCAGCCGGAGCGACAGGACCTCCTACGAGCAGTACTTC	CASSRSDRTSYEQYF
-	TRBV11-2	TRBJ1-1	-	TGTGCCAGCAGCCCCTACGGCGGGGTGGACACTGAAGCTTTCTTT	CASSPYGGVDTEAFF
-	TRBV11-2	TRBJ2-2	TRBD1	TGTGCCAGCAGCTTGACAGGGCCCGGGGAGCTGTTTTTT	CASSLTGPGELFF
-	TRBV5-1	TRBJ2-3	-	TGCGCCAGCAGCTTGCTCTGGCAGGCGACAGATACGCAGTATTTT	CASSLLWQATDTQYF
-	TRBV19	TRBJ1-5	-	TGTGCCAGTAGGTCAGGGGATTATCAGCCCCAGCATTTT	CASRSGDYQPQHF
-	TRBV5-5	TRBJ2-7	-	TGTGCCAGCAGCGAGATACAGGGCCCATCCTACGAGCAGTACTTC	CASSEIQGPSYEQYF
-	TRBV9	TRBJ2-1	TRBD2	TGTGCCAGCAGCGTAGCTGTCGGGGGGGGAAACAATGAGCAGTTCTTC	CASSVAVGGGNNEQFF
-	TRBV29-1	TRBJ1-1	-	TGCAGCGTTGAGTCCCGGGGTAAGAACACTGAAGCTTTCTTT	CSVESRGKNTEAFF
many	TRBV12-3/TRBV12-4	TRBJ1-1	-	TGTGCCAGCAGGAATAGGTCCGGGAGTGAAGCTTTCTTT	CASRNRSGSEAFF
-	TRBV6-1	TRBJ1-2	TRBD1	TGTGCCAGCAGTGAAGGAGGGACAGGGGCTGGCTACACCTTC	CASSEGGTGAGYTF
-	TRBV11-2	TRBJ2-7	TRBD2	TGTGCCAGCAGCTTAGCCGGGGGGGTAGGCGAGCAGTACTTC	CASSLAGGVGEQYF
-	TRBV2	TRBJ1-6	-	TGTGCCAGCAGTGAAGCGGGAGGGACACTACGATCCTATAATTCACCCCTCCACTTT	CASSEAGGTLRSYNSPLHF
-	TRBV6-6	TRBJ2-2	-	TGTGCCAGCAGTTACCACAGAACGAACACCGGGGAGCTGTTTTTT	CASSYHRTNTGELFF
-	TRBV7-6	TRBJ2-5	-	TGTGCCAGCAGCTTAAGGGGAGAGACCCAGTACTTC	CASSLRGETQYF
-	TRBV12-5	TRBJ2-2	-	TGTGCTAGTGGCTCAACCGGGACTCTTAACACCGGGGAGCTGTTTTTT	CASGSTGTLNTGELFF
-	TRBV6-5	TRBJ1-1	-	TGTGCCAGCAGTAGTCTTAGCGGGCGGGTCGCTGAAGCTTTCTTT	CASSSLSGRVAEAFF
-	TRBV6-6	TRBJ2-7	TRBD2	TGTGCCAGCAGACCGGGACTAGCGGAATACGAGCAGTACTTC	CASRPGLAEYEQYF
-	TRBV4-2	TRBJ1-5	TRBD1	TGTGCCAGCAGCCAAGATGTGGGACAGGGGGCAACCATGGGCAATCAGCCCCAGCATTTT	CASSQDVGQGATMGNQPQHF
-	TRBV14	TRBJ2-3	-	TGTGCCAGCAGCCAAGTTGGGAGGAATACGCAGTATTTT	CASSQVGRNTQYF
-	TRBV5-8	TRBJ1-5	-	TGTGCCAGCAGCTTGATACAGGGAGGGGATCAGCCCCAGCATTTT	CASSLIQGGDQPQHF
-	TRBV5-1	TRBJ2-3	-	TGCGCCAGCTACCCTTCTCTCAGCGGCACAGATACGCAGTATTTT	CASYPSLSGTDTQYF
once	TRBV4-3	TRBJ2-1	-	TGCGCCAGCAGCCAATTTCGGGGAGGCAATGAGCAGTTCTTC	CASSQFRGGNEQFF
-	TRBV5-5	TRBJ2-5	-	TGTGCCAGCAGCTCTGCCCTGTGGGGGCGGGAGACCCAGTACTTC	CASSSALWGRETQYF
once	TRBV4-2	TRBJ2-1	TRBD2	TGTGCCAGCAGCCAAGCGGGGACCTATAGCGGGGCCTACAATGAGCAGTTCTTC	CASSQAGTYSGAYNEQFF
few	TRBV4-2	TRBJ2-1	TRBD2	TGTGCCAGCAGCAGCACTAGCGGGGGGGCCATCTATGAGCAGTTCTTC	CASSSTSGGAIYEQFF
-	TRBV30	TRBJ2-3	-	TGTGCCTGGAGTGTCGGGTACGGTGATACGCAGTATTTT	CAWSVGYGDTQYF
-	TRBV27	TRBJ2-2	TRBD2	TGTGCCAGCACCCGAAGCGGGATCAACACCGGGGAGCTGTTTTTT	CASTRSGINTGELFF
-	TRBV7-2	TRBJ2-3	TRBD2	TGTGCCAGCAGCTGGGCGGGGGGCCACACAGATACGCAGTATTTT	CASSWAGGHTDTQYF
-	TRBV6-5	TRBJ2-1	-	TGTGCCAGCAGTTACTCGGGGCAGGCGCCCTACAATGAGCAGTTCTTC	CASSYSGQAPYNEQFF
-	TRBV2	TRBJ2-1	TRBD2	TGTGCCAGCAGCCTGGGGACTAGCGGGCAGTACTCCTACAATGAGCAGTTCTTC	CASSLGTSGQYSYNEQFF
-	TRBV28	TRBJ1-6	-	TGTGCCAGCAGTCTCATAAGTATTTCCAGTTCACCCCTCCACTTT	CASSLISISSSPLHF
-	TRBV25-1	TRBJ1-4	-	TGTGCCAGCAGTGATCCCGGGGTCGATGAAAAACTGTTTTTT	CASSDPGVDEKLFF
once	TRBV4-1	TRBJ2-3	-	TGCGCCAGCAGCCAAAAAGACTACCTCACAGATACGCAGTATTTT	CASSQKDYLTDTQYF